The clone carrying this TCR beta chain has just one count. Profiling relied on immunoSEQ multiplex PCR, and the TCRdb table lists in-frame clones only, not all of them. Of roughly 48,000 clones listed, about nine tenths are singletons. Unmatched junction bases numbered 12, after V lost 6 bases and J lost 1 base. This CDR3 comprises 18 residues. The data were obtained in a study of T cell changes during pregnancy in multiple sclerosis. This specimen consisted of CD4+ T cells from peripheral blood mononuclear cells, obtained in the second trimester of pregnancy. The genes are TRBV23-1 and TRBJ1-5, with TRBD1 identical over 10 bases. TRBV23-1 is filed as an ORF, its function uncertain. The clonotype comes from a female donor with multiple sclerosis, enrolled in a pregnancy study. The CDR3 here is CASSSDRGRSPSNQPQHF. CDR3 coding DNA: TGCGCCAGCAGCTCTGACAGGGGGCGCTCCCCCAGCAATCAGCCCCAGCATTTT.